The clone carrying this T cell receptor (beta chain) was detected once. TCRdb keeps only in-frame clones here, not all; method: immunoSEQ multiplex PCR. The sample gives fewer than 130,000 clones, roughly 90% of which show up once; about 3.7% is in the top ten. This sample was included in a study of control samples from healthy donors and cancer patients. The ends lost 5 bases at V and 4 bases at J; junction bases unmatched: 9. This CDR3 contains 15 residues. Germline CDR1 is LNHDA and CDR2 is SQIVND (reference sequence). Sequencing was performed on PBMCs. This TCR derives from an older woman with lung cancer. V is TRBV19 and J is TRBJ2-5; 8 nucleotides agree with TRBD2. The CDR3 spells CASSPSGTSRETQYF. The CDR3 bases are TGTGCCAGTAGTCCCTCCGGGACTAGTAGAGAGACCCAGTACTTC.